The clone carrying this T cell receptor beta chain was seen more than once but under ten times. The antigen remains undetermined. TCRdb fed the 5' RACE reads into MiXCR, producing one record per CDR3 protein. This sample has approximately 11,000 distinct CDR3 sequences; 47% occur once, and the top ten carry around 12%. Study outcomes and limitations: Greatest tumor Treg TCR overlap was with tumor naive CD4+ cells.

This CDR3 has 13 amino acids. Germline V CDR1 and CDR2: SGDLS, YYNGEE. Trimming removed 0 bases at V and 7 bases at J, with 7 bases between. Sequences were obtained from tumor-infiltrating naive CD4+ T cells sorted from the breast tumor. Subset indicated: naive CD4+ T cells, CD4+CD45RA+CD25-. The TCR comes from a female donor with breast cancer. The J gene is TRBJ2-2, the V gene TRBV9; no reliable D call. The CDR3 coding sequence is TGTGCCAGCAGCGTAGTGTTGGGCGGGGAGCTGTTTTTT. It is translated as CASSVVLGGELFF.